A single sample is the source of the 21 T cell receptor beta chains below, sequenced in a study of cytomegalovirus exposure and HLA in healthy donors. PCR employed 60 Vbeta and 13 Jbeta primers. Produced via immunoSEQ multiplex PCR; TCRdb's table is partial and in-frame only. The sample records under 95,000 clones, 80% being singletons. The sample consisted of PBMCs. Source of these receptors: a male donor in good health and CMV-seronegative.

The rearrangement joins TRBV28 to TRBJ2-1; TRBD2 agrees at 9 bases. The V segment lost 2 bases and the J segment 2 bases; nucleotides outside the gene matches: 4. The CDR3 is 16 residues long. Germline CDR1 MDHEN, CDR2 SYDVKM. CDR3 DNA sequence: TGTGCCAGCAGTTTAGGCGGGGGGGGGCCCTACAATGAGCAGTTCTTC. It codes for CASSLGGGGPYNEQFF.

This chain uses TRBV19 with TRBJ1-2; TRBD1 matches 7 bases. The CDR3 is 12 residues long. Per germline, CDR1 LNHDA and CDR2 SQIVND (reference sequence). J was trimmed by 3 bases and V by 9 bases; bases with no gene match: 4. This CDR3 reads CASIGTDYGYTF. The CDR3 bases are TGTGCCAGCATTGGGACAGACTATGGCTACACCTTC.

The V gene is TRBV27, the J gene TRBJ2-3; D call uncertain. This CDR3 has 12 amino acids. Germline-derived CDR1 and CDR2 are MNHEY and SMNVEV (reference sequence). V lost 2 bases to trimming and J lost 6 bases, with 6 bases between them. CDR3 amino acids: CASSLLGDTQYF. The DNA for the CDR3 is TGTGCCAGCAGTTTACTCGGGGATACGCAGTATTTT.

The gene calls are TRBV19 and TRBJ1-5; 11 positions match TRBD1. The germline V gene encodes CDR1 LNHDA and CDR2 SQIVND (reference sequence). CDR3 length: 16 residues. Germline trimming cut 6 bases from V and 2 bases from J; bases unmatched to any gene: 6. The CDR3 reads CASRDRGREGNQPQHF. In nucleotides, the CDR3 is TGTGCCAGTAGGGACAGGGGGCGCGAGGGCAATCAGCCCCAGCATTTT.

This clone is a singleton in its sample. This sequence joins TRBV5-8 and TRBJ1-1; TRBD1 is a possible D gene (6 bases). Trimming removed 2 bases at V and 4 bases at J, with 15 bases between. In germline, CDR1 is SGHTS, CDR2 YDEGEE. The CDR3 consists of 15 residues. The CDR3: CASSFGRGLGTEAFF. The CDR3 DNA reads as TGTGCCAGCAGCTTTGGAAGGGGGTTGGGCACTGAAGCTTTCTTT.

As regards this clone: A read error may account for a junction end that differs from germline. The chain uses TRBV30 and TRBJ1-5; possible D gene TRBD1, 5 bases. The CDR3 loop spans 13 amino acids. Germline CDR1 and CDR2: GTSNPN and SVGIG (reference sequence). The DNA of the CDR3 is TGTGCCTGGAGTACCCAGGGTTTTCAGCCCCAGAATTTT. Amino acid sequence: CAWSTQGFQPQNF.

CDR3 in DNA: TGTGCCAGCAGCTTTGTTGGCTGGGGCAGCACAGATACGCAGTATTTT. Encoded protein: CASSFVGWGSTDTQYF. The V gene is TRBV7-9, the J gene TRBJ2-3, with D possibly matching TRBD1 (5 bases). Trimming took 3 bases from V and 0 from J, leaving 13 bases between them. Germline values: CDR1 SEHNR, CDR2 FQNEAQ (reference sequence). The CDR3 sequence is 16 residues long.

In nucleotides, the CDR3 is TGTGCCAGCAGCTTAGTATTAGGACCCCGCGGGGGTTACGAGCAGTACTTC. It codes for CASSLVLGPRGGYEQYF. V gene TRBV7-2 combines with J gene TRBJ2-7; 7 bases fit TRBD2. Unmatched junction bases numbered 13, after V lost 1 base and J lost 4 bases. Germline values: CDR1 SGHTA, CDR2 FQGNSA. The CDR3 has 17 amino acids.

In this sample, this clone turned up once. Written as DNA, the CDR3 is TGTGCCACCAGCAGAGACAGGGAAGAGACCCAGTACTTC. This codes for CATSRDREETQYF. The chain has TRBV15 and TRBJ2-5, with D possibly being TRBD1 (5 bases). The germline V gene has CDR1 LNHNV and CDR2 YYDKDF (reference sequence). The CDR3 runs 13 residues. Trimming took 0 bases from V and 3 from J, leaving 5 bases between them.

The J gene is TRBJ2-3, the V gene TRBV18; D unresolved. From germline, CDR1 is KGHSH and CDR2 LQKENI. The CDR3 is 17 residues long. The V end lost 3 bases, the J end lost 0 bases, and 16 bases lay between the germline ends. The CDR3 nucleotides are TGTGCCAGCTCACCGTTTTTTGAGCCCCAAAGCACAGATACGCAGTATTTT. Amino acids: CASSPFFEPQSTDTQYF.

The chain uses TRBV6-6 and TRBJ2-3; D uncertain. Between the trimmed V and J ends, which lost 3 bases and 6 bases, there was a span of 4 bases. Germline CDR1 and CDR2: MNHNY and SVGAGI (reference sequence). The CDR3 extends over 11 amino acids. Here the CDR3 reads CASSYRDTQYF. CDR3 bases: TGTGCCAGCAGTTATCGGGATACGCAGTATTTT.

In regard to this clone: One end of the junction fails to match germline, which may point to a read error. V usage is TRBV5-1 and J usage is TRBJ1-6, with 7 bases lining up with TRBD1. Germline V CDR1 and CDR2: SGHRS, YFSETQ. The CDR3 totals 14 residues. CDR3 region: CASSFLGTAEPLNF. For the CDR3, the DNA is TGCGCCAGCAGCTTCCTCGGGACAGCAGAACCCCTCAACTTT.

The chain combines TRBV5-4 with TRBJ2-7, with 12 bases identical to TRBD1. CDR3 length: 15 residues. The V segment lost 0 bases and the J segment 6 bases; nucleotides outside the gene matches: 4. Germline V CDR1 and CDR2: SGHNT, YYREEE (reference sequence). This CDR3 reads CASSLVGTGGSEQYF. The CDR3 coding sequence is TGTGCCAGCAGCTTGGTGGGGACAGGGGGCAGCGAGCAGTACTTC.

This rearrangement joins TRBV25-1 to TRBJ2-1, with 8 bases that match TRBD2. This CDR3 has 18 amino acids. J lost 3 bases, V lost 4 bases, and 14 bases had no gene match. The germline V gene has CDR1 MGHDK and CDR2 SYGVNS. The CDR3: CASSVFKLPGLGYNEQFF. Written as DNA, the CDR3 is TGTGCCAGCAGTGTCTTTAAGCTACCGGGACTAGGCTACAATGAGCAGTTCTTC.

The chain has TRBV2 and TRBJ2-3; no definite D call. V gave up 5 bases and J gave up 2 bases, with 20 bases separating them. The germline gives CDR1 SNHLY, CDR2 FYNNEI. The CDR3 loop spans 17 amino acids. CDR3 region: CASSIRRVPRNTDTQYF. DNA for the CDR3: TGTGCCAGCAGTATCCGCCGGGTCCCAAGAAACACAGATACGCAGTATTTT.

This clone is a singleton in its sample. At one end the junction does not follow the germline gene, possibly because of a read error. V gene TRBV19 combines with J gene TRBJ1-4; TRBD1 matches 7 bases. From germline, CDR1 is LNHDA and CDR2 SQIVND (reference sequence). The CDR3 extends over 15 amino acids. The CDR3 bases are TGTGCCAGTAGTTTAGAGGGGGCCTCTAATGAAAAACTGTTTTTT. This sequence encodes CASSLEGASNEKLFF.

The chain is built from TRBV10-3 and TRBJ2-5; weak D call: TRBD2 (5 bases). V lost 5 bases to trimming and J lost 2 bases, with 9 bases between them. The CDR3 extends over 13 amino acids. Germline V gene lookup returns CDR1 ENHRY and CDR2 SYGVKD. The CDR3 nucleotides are TGTGCCATCAGTCGGACTTATCAAGAGACCCAGTACTTC. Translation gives CAISRTYQETQYF.

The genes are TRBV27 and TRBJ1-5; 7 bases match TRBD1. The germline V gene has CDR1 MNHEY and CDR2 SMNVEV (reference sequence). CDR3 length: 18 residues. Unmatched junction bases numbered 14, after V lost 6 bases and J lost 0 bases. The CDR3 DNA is TGTGCCAGCAGAGGGGACAGAGGGGGACCTTATAGCAATCAGCCCCAGCATTTT. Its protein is CASRGDRGGPYSNQPQHF.

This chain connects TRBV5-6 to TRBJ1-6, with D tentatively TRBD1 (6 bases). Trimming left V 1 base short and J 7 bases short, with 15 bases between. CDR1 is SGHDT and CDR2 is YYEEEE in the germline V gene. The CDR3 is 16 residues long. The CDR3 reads CASSLLPGQTNSPLHF. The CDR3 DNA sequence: TGTGCCAGCAGCTTGCTCCCCGGACAGACCAATTCACCCCTCCACTTT.

This chain's CDR3 is CASSQDRTGGFEKLFF. For the CDR3, the DNA is TGCGCCAGCAGCCAAGATCGGACAGGGGGCTTTGAAAAACTGTTTTTT. The V gene is TRBV4-3, the J gene TRBJ1-4; 11 bases match TRBD1. This CDR3 region has 16 residues. Germline V lookup: CDR1 LGHNA, CDR2 YSLEER. J lost 7 bases, V lost 0 bases, and 4 bases had no gene match.

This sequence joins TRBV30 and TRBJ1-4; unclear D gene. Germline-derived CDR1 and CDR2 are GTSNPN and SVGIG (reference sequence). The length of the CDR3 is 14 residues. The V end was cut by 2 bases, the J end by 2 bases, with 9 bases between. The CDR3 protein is CAWSWTSTNEKLFF. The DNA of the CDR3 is TGTGCCTGGAGTTGGACTTCTACTAATGAAAAACTGTTTTTT.